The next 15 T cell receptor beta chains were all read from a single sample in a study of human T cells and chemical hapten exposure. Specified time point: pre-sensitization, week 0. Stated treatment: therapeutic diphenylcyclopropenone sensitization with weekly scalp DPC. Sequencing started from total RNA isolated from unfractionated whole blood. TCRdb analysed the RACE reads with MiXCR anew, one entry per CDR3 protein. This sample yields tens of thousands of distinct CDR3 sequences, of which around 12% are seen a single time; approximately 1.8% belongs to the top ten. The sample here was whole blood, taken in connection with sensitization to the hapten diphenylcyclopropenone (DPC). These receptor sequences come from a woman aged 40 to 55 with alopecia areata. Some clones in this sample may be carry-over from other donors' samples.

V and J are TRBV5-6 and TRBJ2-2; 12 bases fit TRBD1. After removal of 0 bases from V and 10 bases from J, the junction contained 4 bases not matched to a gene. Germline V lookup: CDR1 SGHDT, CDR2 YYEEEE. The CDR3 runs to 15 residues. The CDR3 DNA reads TGTGCCAGCAGCTTGGGGGGACAGGGGGCCCCGGAGCTGTTTTTT. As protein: CASSLGGQGAPELFF. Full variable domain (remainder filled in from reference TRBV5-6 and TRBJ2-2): DAGVTQSPTHLIKTRGQQVTLRCSPKSGHDTVSWYQQALGQGPQFIFQYYEEEERQRGNFPDRFSGHQFPNYSSELNVNALLLGDSALYLCASSLGGQGAPELFFGEGSRLTVL.

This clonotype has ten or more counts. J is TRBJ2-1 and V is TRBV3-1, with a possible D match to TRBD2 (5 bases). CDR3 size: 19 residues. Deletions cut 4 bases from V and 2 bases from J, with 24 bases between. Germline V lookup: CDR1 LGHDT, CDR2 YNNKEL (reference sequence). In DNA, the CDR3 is TGTGCCAGCAGCCCCAGGAGAGCTAAACTAGATGGCGCCTACAATGAGCAGTTCTTC. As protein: CASSPRRAKLDGAYNEQFF.

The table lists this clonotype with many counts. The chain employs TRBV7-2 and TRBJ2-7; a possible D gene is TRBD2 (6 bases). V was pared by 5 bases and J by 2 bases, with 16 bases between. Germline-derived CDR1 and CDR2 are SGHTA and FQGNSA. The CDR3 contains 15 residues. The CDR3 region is CASSPSGGGTYEQYF. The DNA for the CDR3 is TGTGCCAGCAGCCCTTCTGGAGGAGGGACCTACGAGCAGTACTTC.

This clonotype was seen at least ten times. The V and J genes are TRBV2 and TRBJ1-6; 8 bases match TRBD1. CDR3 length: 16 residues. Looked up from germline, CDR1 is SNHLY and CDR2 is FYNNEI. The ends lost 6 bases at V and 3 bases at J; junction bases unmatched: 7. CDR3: CASSPDGQGYNSPLHF. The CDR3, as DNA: TGTGCCAGCAGCCCCGACGGACAGGGCTATAATTCACCCCTCCACTTT.

CDR3 coding DNA: TGCAGTGCTATGGGGACTAGCGGGAGCTATGAGCAGTTCTTC. Amino acid sequence: CSAMGTSGSYEQFF. The chain employs TRBV20-1 and TRBJ2-1, with 14 bases aligning to TRBD2. This CDR3 contains 14 residues. CDR1 is DFQATT and CDR2 is SNEGSKA in the germline V gene (reference sequence). V lost 4 bases and J lost 8; bases outside the gene matches: 4.

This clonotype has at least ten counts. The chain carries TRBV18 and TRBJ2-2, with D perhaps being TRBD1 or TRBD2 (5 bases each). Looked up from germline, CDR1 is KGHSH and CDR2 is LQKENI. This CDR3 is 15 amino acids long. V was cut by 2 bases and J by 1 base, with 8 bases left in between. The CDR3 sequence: CASSPGTGNTGELFF. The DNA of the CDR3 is TGTGCCAGCTCACCAGGGACGGGGAACACCGGGGAGCTGTTTTTT.

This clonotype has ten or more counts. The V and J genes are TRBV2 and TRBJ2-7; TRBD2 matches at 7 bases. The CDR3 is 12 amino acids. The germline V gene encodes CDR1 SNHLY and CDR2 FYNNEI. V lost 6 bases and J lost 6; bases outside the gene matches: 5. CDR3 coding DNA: TGTGCCAGCAGCGGGAGGCGGGGCGAGCAGTACTTC. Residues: CASSGRRGEQYF. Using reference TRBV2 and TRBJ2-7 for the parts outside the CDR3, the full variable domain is EPEVTQTPSHQVTQMGQEVILRCVPISNHLYFYWYRQILGQKVEFLVSFYNNEISEKSEIFDDQFSVERPDGSNFTLKIRSTKLEDSAMYFCASSGRRGEQYFGPGTRLTVT.

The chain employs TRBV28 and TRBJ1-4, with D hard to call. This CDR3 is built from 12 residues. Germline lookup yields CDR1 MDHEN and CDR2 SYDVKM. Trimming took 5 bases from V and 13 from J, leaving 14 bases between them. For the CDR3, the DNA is TGTGCCAGCAGTCTCGTCCGGGATGCACTGTTTTTT. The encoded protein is CASSLVRDALFF.

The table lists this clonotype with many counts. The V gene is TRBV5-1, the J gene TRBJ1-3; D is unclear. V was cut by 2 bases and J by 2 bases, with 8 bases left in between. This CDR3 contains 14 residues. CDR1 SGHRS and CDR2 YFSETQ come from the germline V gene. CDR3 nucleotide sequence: TGCGCCAGCAGCTTTGGAACCGCTGGAAACACCATATATTTT. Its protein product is CASSFGTAGNTIYF.

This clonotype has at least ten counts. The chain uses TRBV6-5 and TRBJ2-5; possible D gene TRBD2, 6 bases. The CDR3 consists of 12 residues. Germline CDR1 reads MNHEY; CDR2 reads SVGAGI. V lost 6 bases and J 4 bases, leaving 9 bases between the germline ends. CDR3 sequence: CASRDYSETQYF. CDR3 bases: TGTGCCAGCAGGGACTACTCAGAGACCCAGTACTTC.

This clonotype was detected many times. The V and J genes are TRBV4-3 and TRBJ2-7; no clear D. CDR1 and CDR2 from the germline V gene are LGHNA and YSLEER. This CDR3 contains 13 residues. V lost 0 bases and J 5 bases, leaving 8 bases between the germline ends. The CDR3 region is CASSQERRNEQYF. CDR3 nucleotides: TGCGCCAGCAGCCAAGAGAGGCGTAACGAGCAGTACTTC.

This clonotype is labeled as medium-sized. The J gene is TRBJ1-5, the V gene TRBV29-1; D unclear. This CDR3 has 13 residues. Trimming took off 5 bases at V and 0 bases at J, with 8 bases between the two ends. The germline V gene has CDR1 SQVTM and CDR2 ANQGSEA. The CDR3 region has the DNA TGCAGCGTTCAGGCTTATAGCAATCAGCCCCAGCATTTT. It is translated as CSVQAYSNQPQHF.

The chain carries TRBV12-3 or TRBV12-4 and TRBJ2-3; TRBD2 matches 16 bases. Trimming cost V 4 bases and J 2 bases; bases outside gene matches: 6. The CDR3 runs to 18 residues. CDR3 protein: CASSWAGTSGGVTDTQYF. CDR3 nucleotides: TGTGCCAGCAGTTGGGCCGGGACTAGCGGGGGGGTCACAGATACGCAGTATTTT.

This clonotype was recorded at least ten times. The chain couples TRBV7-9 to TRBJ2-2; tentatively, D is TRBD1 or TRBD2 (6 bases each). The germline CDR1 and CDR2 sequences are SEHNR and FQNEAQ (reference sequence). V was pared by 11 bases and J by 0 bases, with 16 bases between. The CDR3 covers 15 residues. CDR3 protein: CAQTRGPSNTGELFF. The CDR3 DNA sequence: TGTGCCCAGACTCGGGGGCCCTCGAACACCGGGGAGCTGTTTTTT. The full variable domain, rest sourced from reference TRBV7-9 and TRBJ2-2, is DTGVSQNPRHKITKRGQNVTFRCDPISEHNRLYWYRQTLGQGPEFLTYFQNEAQLEKSRLLSDRFSAERPKGSFSTLEIQRTEQGDSAMYLCAQTRGPSNTGELFFGEGSRLTVL.

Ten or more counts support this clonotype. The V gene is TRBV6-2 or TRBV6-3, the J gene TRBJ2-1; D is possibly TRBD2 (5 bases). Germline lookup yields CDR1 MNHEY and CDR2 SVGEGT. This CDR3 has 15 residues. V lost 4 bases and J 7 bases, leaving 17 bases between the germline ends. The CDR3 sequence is CASSFRGDLGNEQFF. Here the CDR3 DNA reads TGTGCCAGCAGTTTCCGGGGAGACTTGGGGAATGAGCAGTTCTTC.